The entry below gives a single T cell receptor beta chain sequence along with its context. This sample is drawn from a study of blood T cell repertoires in COVID-19. Those who participated ranged in age from roughly 18 to 90 years and resided in about two dozen US areas. Each participant's cohort was designated according to participant-reported clinical history. Sequencing used immunoSEQ multiplex PCR; TCRdb keeps in-frame clones, though not all of them. Counted here are 250,000 to 350,000 clones, about 85% occurring once; the ten biggest clones make up approximately 3%. Sequenced sample: PBMCs or T cells enriched from blood (not recorded which). This receptor was obtained from a woman between 45 and 65 years old who had recovered from COVID-19.

The CDR3 sequence is CASSLGSGPSYEQYF. The CDR3 DNA reads as TGTGCCAGCAGCTTAGGTAGCGGCCCTTCCTACGAGCAGTACTTC. The chain has TRBV7-6 and TRBJ2-7; TRBD2 might be the D (6 bases). The V gene's germline CDR1 is SGHVS and CDR2 FNYEAQ. This CDR3 region has 15 residues. V was trimmed by 1 base and J by 1 base, leaving 11 bases between them.